The rows below give T cell receptor beta chains drawn from one sample of a study of blood T cell repertoires in COVID-19. Sequencing was performed with immunoSEQ multiplex PCR; in TCRdb, only in-frame clones are kept and a portion is missing. The sample shows some 69,000 clones, 70% to 85% of them seen only once. The sample taken for sequencing was peripheral blood. The receptors were gathered from a woman aged 60-75 years with acute or convalescent COVID-19. CDR3s leave out the opening cysteine and the closing phenylalanine or tryptophan. The D gene is left open where the match is weak. Where a row states a size, it is once, few, many or the class of an expanded clone; other rows omit it.

TRBJ1-3,NA,TRBV5-1,13,NA,ASSLQGVSGNTIY
TRBJ2-7,TRBD1,TRBV15,16,NA,ATSRAISRYQGANEQY
TRBJ2-3,NA,TRBV19,13,NA,ASSIWGPGTDTQY
TRBJ2-3,NA,TRBV4-1,11,NA,ASSQDWRDTQY
TRBJ1-6,NA,TRBV27,15,NA,ASSGYAAWGGNSPLH
TRBJ2-1,TRBD2,TRBV18,11,once,ASSLRTSSEQF
TRBJ2-7,TRBD2,TRBV4-1,16,NA,ASSRTGGARPPQSEQY
TRBJ1-1,NA,TRBV27,10,NA,ASSFPGSEAF
TRBJ1-4,TRBD1,TRBV19,11,NA,ASRGTEGEKLF
TRBJ2-7,NA,TRBV7-2,9,NA,ASSSLYEQY
TRBJ1-5,NA,TRBV2,14,NA,ASSGARQQSNQPQH
TRBJ1-1,NA,TRBV19,13,NA,ASSMWGGMNTEAF
TRBJ1-6,TRBD1,TRBV6-1,13,NA,ASSETGVGNSPLH
TRBJ2-3,NA,TRBV5-1,14,NA,ASSYASNVHPDTQY
TRBJ1-1,TRBD1,TRBV18,11,NA,ASSGARDRGAF
TRBJ1-5,NA,TRBV20-1,15,few,SASLFRGQFSNQPQH
TRBJ1-2,NA,TRBV6-5,12,NA,ASSYAQGAYGYT
TRBJ2-2,NA,TRBV30,13,once,AWTHIGGNTGELF
TRBJ2-3,NA,TRBV20-1,9,NA,SARSTDTQY
TRBJ2-1,TRBD2,TRBV7-3,13,NA,ASSFGLAGTNEQF
TRBJ1-2,NA,TRBV30,13,NA,AWKITAGAAIGYT
TRBJ2-5,NA,TRBV10-3,13,NA,AISAVAPKEETQY
TRBJ2-5,TRBD1,TRBV3-1/TRBV3-2,11,NA,ASSQEQGAAQY
TRBJ2-7,NA,TRBV3-1/TRBV3-2,13,NA,ASSQVPGSSYEQY
TRBJ1-6,NA,TRBV4-2,14,NA,ASSPPGLSYNSPLH
TRBJ2-5,TRBD1,TRBV3-1/TRBV3-2,12,NA,ASSPVAGGETQY
TRBJ2-1,NA,TRBV28,11,NA,ASSLVLSFEQF
TRBJ1-3,NA,TRBV29-1,11,few,SVRIGSGNTIY
TRBJ2-4,NA,TRBV7-2,12,NA,ASTPRGGLDIQY
TRBJ2-2,NA,TRBV3-1/TRBV3-2,13,NA,ASSQGLQNTGELF
TRBJ2-1,TRBD1,TRBV5-5,13,NA,ASSLAPGTGREQF
TRBJ2-3,NA,TRBV5-1,14,once,ASSLEVSRGTDTQY
TRBJ1-2,TRBD1,TRBV5-1,15,NA,ASSQRMGTGTNYGYT
TRBJ1-1,NA,TRBV5-1,12,NA,ASSRGGPNTEAF
TRBJ1-5,NA,TRBV30,12,NA,AWSGGAMNQPQH
TRBJ1-5,TRBD1,TRBV29-1,11,NA,SVEGQGGQPQH
TRBJ1-1,NA,TRBV28,14,few,ASSSTGFWAGTEAF
TRBJ1-2,NA,TRBV10-3,11,NA,AISEEGDYGYT
TRBJ1-2,NA,TRBV6-1,10,NA,ASSEPSYGYT
TRBJ2-2,NA,TRBV11-3,12,NA,ASSSSAYTGELF
TRBJ2-3,NA,TRBV5-1,12,NA,ASSLERVTDTQY
TRBJ2-7,TRBD1,TRBV5-6,13,few,ASTTPGQGTYEQY
TRBJ2-2,TRBD2,TRBV19,16,few,ASSISSGMFANTGELF
TRBJ1-2,TRBD1,TRBV28,12,NA,ASRLQGALYGYT
TRBJ2-6,TRBD1,TRBV28,13,NA,ASRPGGPGANVLT
TRBJ1-2,NA,TRBV18,10,NA,ASSPTDYGYT